This section outlines one T cell receptor beta chain sequence together with its context. A single record per CDR3 protein comes from TCRdb applying MiXCR to the 5' RACE reads. The repertoire consists of hundreds of thousands of distinct CDR3 sequences, with 20% to 25% occurring once and the leading ten covering about an eighth. This entry belongs to a study of CD8 T cells in ankylosing spondylitis. Sequencing input: blood, either unsorted or a sorted T cell fraction (not recorded which). The sequence was obtained from a male donor with ankylosing spondylitis or in good health (not recorded which).

The CDR3 coding sequence is TGCGCCAGCAGCCAAGAGAGGGGCATGCTCCCCGGGGAGCTGTTTTTT. Translation gives CASSQERGMLPGELFF. This chain uses TRBV4-1 with TRBJ2-2; D tentatively fits TRBD1 or TRBD2 (5 bases each). The germline V gene has CDR1 MGHRA and CDR2 YSYEKL. There are 16 residues in the CDR3. Trimming took 0 bases from V and 6 from J, leaving 14 bases between them.